The 5 T cell receptor beta chains reported below all come from one sample, sequenced in a study of T-cell memory formation after mild COVID-19. TCRdb ran MiXCR on the 5' RACE reads and lists one entry per CDR3 protein. In the table there are 550,000 to 600,000 distinct CDR3 sequences, 15% to 20% of which are singletons. Sequenced input: PBMCs or a T cell subset sorted from them (not recorded which). The origin of the receptors is an adult woman who had mild COVID-19 (a few samples of this study predate the infection). Cell type and time point are not known.

This clonotype was counted at least ten times. V is TRBV12-3 or TRBV12-4 and J is TRBJ1-1; tentative D call: TRBD1 (5 bases). This CDR3 contains 13 residues. Trimming took off 2 bases at V and 5 bases at J, with 9 bases between the two ends. DNA for the CDR3: TGTGCCAGCAGTTTACAGGGCGGGACTGAAGCTTTCTTT. It codes for CASSLQGGTEAFF.

This clonotype was seen many times. The chain has TRBV5-1 and TRBJ2-7, with a tentative D call TRBD1 (6 bases). The germline V and J ends were trimmed by 2 bases and 3 bases, with 15 bases remaining between them. Per the germline V gene, CDR1 is SGHRS and CDR2 is YFSETQ. This CDR3 is 15 amino acids long. The CDR3 spells CASSFYSTGSYEQYF. The DNA of the CDR3 is TGCGCCAGCAGCTTTTATTCGACAGGTAGCTACGAGCAGTACTTC.

This clonotype was recorded at least ten times. V usage is TRBV20-1 and J usage is TRBJ2-7, with unresolved D. The CDR3 consists of 14 residues. Germline values: CDR1 DFQATT, CDR2 SNEGSKA (reference sequence). The V end lost 0 bases, the J end lost 2 bases, and 11 bases lay between the germline ends. The CDR3: CSARDLEATYEQYF. The CDR3 bases are TGCAGTGCTAGAGATCTTGAGGCTACCTACGAGCAGTACTTC.

The V gene is TRBV6-5, the J gene TRBJ2-1; no firm D call. From germline, CDR1 is MNHEY and CDR2 SVGAGI. V lost 0 bases to trimming and J lost 10 bases, with 16 bases between them. There are 15 residues in the CDR3. The DNA of the CDR3 is TGTGCCAGCAGTTACTCGGGGATAGCTGCCCAAGAGCAGTTCTTC. The encoded protein is CASSYSGIAAQEQFF.

In DNA form, the CDR3 reads TGTGCCAGCAGCAAAGGCCAGCGCAGGGTGAATGGCTACACCTTC. This sequence encodes CASSKGQRRVNGYTF. The V gene is TRBV21-1, the J gene TRBJ1-2; TRBD1 reflects the table's D call only, with no check against the DNA. TRBV21-1 constitutes a pseudogene. CDR3 size: 15 residues.